The 2 T cell receptor beta chains below come from one sample, sequenced in a study of cytomegalovirus exposure and HLA in healthy donors. This table comes from immunoSEQ multiplex PCR, and its TCRdb copy is limited to in-frame clones, with some not included. The repertoire consists of about 240,000 clones, with around 87% occurring once and the leading ten covering 1% to 1.5%. The specimen sequenced was PBMCs. The receptor source for this set is a woman aged 25 to 39 in good health and CMV-seropositive.

V usage is TRBV28 and J usage is TRBJ2-3; TRBD1 matches at 9 bases. The CDR3 loop spans 16 amino acids. Germline V gene data show CDR1 as MDHEN and CDR2 as SYDVKM. J was trimmed by 2 bases and V by 7 bases; bases with no gene match: 10. CDR3 in DNA: TGTGCCAGCACCCACACCGGGACAGGGTACACAGATACGCAGTATTTT. It is translated as CASTHTGTGYTDTQYF.

This clone has only a few counts. This chain joins TRBV15 and TRBJ2-1; TRBD2 agrees at 7 bases. This CDR3 comprises 16 residues. Germline CDR1 and CDR2: LNHNV and YYDKDF (reference sequence). With V trimmed by 0 bases and J by 5 bases, 7 bases remained unmatched. CDR3 sequence (DNA): TGTGCCACCAGCAGAGATCTGGCTAGCGGCAACAATGAGCAGTTCTTC. Its protein is CATSRDLASGNNEQFF.